The sequence of this T cell receptor (beta chain) was determined in a study of blood T cell repertoires in COVID-19. Turning to the study itself: Acute and convalescent COVID-19 specimens originated in the United States, Italy and Spain. Nucleic acid was either cDNA or gDNA, and it came from T cells, B-cell-depleted T cells, or PBMCs.

Authors' processing steps: The assay estimated nucleated cells by amplifying reference gene primers. The assay was immunoSEQ multiplex PCR, and TCRdb's table has in-frame clones only and misses some. The V and J calls and clone size come from that table; D and trimming were worked out from the DNA. Of some 260,000 clones in the sample, about 88% were seen once. Germline CDR1 SNHLY, CDR2 FYNNEI. The CDR3 runs 11 residues. Trimming cost V 10 bases and J 1 base, with 7 bases left between them. The receptor was derived from a woman aged 35 to 49 who had recovered from COVID-19. Sequencing input: peripheral blood. The rearrangement uses TRBV2 and TRBJ1-1; D gene uncertain. The DNA for the CDR3 is TGTGCCACCCTTAGGAACACTGAAGCTTTCTTT. Amino acids: CATLRNTEAFF.